The T cell receptor beta chain under discussion was sequenced for a study of cytomegalovirus exposure and HLA in healthy donors. The primer mix had 60 Vbeta and 13 Jbeta primers. Sequencing used immunoSEQ multiplex PCR; TCRdb keeps in-frame clones, though not all of them. The data show roughly 200,000 clones, roughly 91% seen once. V dropped 6 bases and J dropped 1; count of bases not matched to a gene: 11. The length of the CDR3 is 16 residues. The germline gives CDR1 SGHTA, CDR2 FQGNSA. The chain has TRBV7-2 and TRBJ2-5, with TRBD1 matching over 7 bases. The sequence came from a woman aged 18-29 years in good health and CMV-seronegative. The material sequenced was PBMCs. For the CDR3, the DNA is TGTGCCAGCAGTCAAATGTACCGGGACAGCCAAGAGACCCAGTACTTC. Protein product: CASSQMYRDSQETQYF.